This TCR beta chain comes out of a study of blood T cell repertoires in COVID-19. The assay was immunoSEQ multiplex PCR, and TCRdb's table has in-frame clones only and misses some. The sample consists of about 100,000 clones, roughly 80% of them appearing once. The sequence came from a human donor in a cohort sampled during active COVID-19. Sequenced: peripheral blood.

The CDR3 reads CASTLGANSGANVLTF. In DNA, the CDR3 is TGTGCCAGTACTCTGGGGGCAAACTCTGGGGCCAACGTCCTGACTTTC. The rearrangement joins TRBV19 to TRBJ2-6; TRBD1 is a possible D gene (6 bases). Germline assignment: CDR1 LNHDA and CDR2 SQIVND (reference sequence). V was trimmed by 7 bases and J by 0 bases, leaving 13 bases between them. CDR3 size: 16 residues. Filled out from reference TRBV19 and TRBJ2-6, the complete variable domain reads DGGITQSPKYLFRKEGQNVTLSCEQNLNHDAMYWYRQDPGQGLRLIYYSQIVNDFQKGDIAEGYSVSREKKESFPLTVTSAQKNPTAFYLCASTLGANSGANVLTFGAGSRLTVL.